Sequencing of this TCR beta chain was carried out in a study of early T cells in non-severe SARS-CoV-2 infection. Study-level findings and limits: VDJdb-based annotation leaned toward anti-spike CD8 responses and missed private and CD4 specificities.

Germline assignment: CDR1 SGHRS and CDR2 YFSETQ. V shed 4 bases and J 9 bases; nucleotides not matched to a gene: 10. The length of the CDR3 is 15 residues. This clonotype was seen many times. The antigen is undetermined. TCRdb re-called the 5' RACE reads through MiXCR, storing one row per CDR3 protein. The repertoire has about 50,000 distinct CDR3 sequences, about 9.3% of them found once; the top ten carry just under 15%. The specimen sequenced was whole blood. The chain joins TRBV5-1 to TRBJ2-1; 10 bases are shared with TRBD1. This sequence was found in an adult who was a healthcare worker with PCR-confirmed SARS-CoV-2 infection or an uninfected control (not recorded which). CDR3: CASSMTGGAYFEQFF. CDR3 DNA sequence: TGCGCCAGCAGCATGACAGGGGGCGCGTATTTTGAGCAGTTCTTC.